The subject of this entry is one T cell receptor beta chain. Antigen: not known. The sample belongs to a study of T cells expressing NK-cell markers. Study-wide results and caveats: Of the CD8+ T cells in about 6 donors, about 1.0-8% belonged to dominant NKG2C+ clonotypes.

TCRdb reanalyzed the 5' RACE reads and collapses them to one entry per CDR3 protein, without DNA. Its clone listing holds some 410,000 distinct CDR3 sequences. The clonotype was recovered from a woman between 18 and 69 years old in good health. Material: blood T cells: a sorted CD56 or NKG2C T cell subset, CD4+ or CD8+ T cells, or bulk PBMC T cells (not recorded which).

CDR3 sequence reads: CASIGGVPYNEQFF. The rearrangement links TRBV19 to TRBJ2-1; TCRdb proposes TRBD1, but this gene call is untestable without DNA. The CDR3 length is 14 residues. Germline CDR1 and CDR2: LNHDA and SQIVND (reference sequence).